These 14 T cell receptor beta chains share one sample of origin, sequenced in a study of CD4 and CD8 cells across lung adenocarcinoma regions. MiXCR was run by TCRdb on the PCR reads, yielding one entry per CDR3 protein. The table includes about 20,000 distinct CDR3 sequences, 50% to 55% detected once. Sequenced input: CD8+ T cells from the center of a lung tumor. The receptors were sampled from a female donor with lung adenocarcinoma. The CD4 and CD8 labels of this study may be unreliable.

The chain couples TRBV20-1 to TRBJ2-4, with D possibly matching TRBD1 (6 bases). The end of the DNA aligns better with TRBJ2-7, so the J call may be wrong. The CDR3 spans 14 residues. Germline CDR1 and CDR2: DFQATT and SNEGSKA (reference sequence). CDR3 protein: CSARGIRDKYEQYF. Written as DNA, the CDR3 is TGCAGTGCTAGAGGGATCCGGGACAAATACGAGCAGTACTTC.

The genes are TRBV4-2 and TRBJ2-1, with a tentative D call TRBD1 (5 bases). The end of the DNA aligns better with TRBJ2-7, so the J call may be wrong. The CDR3 spans 13 residues. Germline V gene lookup returns CDR1 LGHNA and CDR2 YNFKEQ. The CDR3 DNA sequence: TGTGCCAGCAGCCATGGCAGGGTCCACGAGCAGTACTTC. It yields the protein CASSHGRVHEQYF.

The chain is built from TRBV6-1 and TRBJ2-3; D unresolved. The CDR3 consists of 15 residues. The V end was cut by 4 bases, the J end by 14 bases, with 25 bases between. CDR1 is MNHNS, CDR2 SASEGT, per germline. The chain's CDR3 is CASSGGLESPEELYF. The CDR3 DNA follows: TGTGCCAGCAGTGGAGGCCTTGAGAGCCCAGAGGAGCTGTATTTT.

This clonotype has at least ten counts. The rearrangement uses TRBV28 and TRBJ2-1; tentatively, D is TRBD1 or TRBD2 (6 bases each). The V end lost 8 bases, the J end lost 4 bases, and 15 bases lay between the germline ends. Germline V lookup: CDR1 MDHEN, CDR2 SYDVKM. The CDR3 length is 14 residues. The CDR3 spells CASSSGDRYNEQFF. For the CDR3, the DNA is TGTGCCAGCTCCTCGGGAGACAGGTACAATGAGCAGTTCTTC.

Note on this clonotype: The germline gene is not matched at one end of the junction; a read error may be the cause. The gene calls are TRBV10-3 and TRBJ2-5; the match to TRBD2 covers 7 bases. This CDR3 has 14 amino acids. From germline, CDR1 is ENHRY and CDR2 SYGVKD. CDR3 protein: CAGIGGRDLGTQYF. The CDR3 bases are TGTGCGGGGATCGGGGGGAGGGACCTGGGGACGCAGTACTTT.

This clonotype was seen ten or more times. The rearrangement links TRBV12-3 or TRBV12-4 to TRBJ1-2, with 7 bases fitting TRBD1. The CDR3 loop spans 15 amino acids. V gave up 5 bases and J gave up 6 bases; unmatched junction bases: 12. CDR3 nucleotide sequence: TGTGCCAGCAGTCGCCCCGAGACAGGGATGAATGGCTACACCTTC. Residues: CASSRPETGMNGYTF.

The genes are TRBV6-5 and TRBJ2-3, with D possibly TRBD1 on 6 matching bases. The DNA end is more similar to TRBJ2-1, so the J call may be wrong. The CDR3 has 13 residues. The germline V gene has CDR1 MNHEY and CDR2 SVGAGI. This CDR3 is CASSYGGFDEQFF. The CDR3 coding sequence is TGTGCCAGCAGTTACGGGGGCTTCGATGAGCAGTTCTTC.

This chain links TRBV6-5 with TRBJ2-7; TRBD2 matches 8 bases. The CDR3 has 15 residues. Germline trimming cut 6 bases from V and 0 bases from J; bases unmatched to any gene: 7. Germline V lookup: CDR1 MNHEY, CDR2 SVGAGI. In DNA form, the CDR3 reads TGTGCCAGCAGGTTAGCGGGATTTGGCTCCTACGAGCAGTACTTC. Translation gives CASRLAGFGSYEQYF.

This clonotype has just one count. At one end the junction does not follow the germline gene, possibly because of a read error. This rearrangement joins TRBV27 to TRBJ2-4; D might be TRBD2 (6 bases). In germline, CDR1 is MNHEY, CDR2 SMNVEV (reference sequence). The CDR3 is 13 residues long. CDR3 sequence reads: CGSGGFDEETQYF. CDR3 nucleotide sequence: TGTGGCAGCGGAGGGTTTGACGAAGAGACTCAGTACTTC.

V gene TRBV6-1 combines with J gene TRBJ2-3, with D perhaps matching TRBD1 (5 bases). Germline CDR1 is MNHNS and CDR2 is SASEGT. Trimming left V 9 bases short and J 0 bases short, with 10 bases between. This CDR3 has 13 residues. The CDR3, as DNA: TGTGCCAGTAGGCAGGGTAGCACAGATACGCAGTATTTT. It yields the protein CASRQGSTDTQYF.

This chain joins TRBV27 and TRBJ2-5, with TRBD2 matching over 11 bases. This CDR3 spans 15 amino acids. Germline CDR1 and CDR2: MNHEY and SMNVEV (reference sequence). V shed 5 bases and J 2 bases; nucleotides not matched to a gene: 4. The CDR3 DNA follows: TGTGCCAGCAGTCGCCGGACTAGCGGGCAAGAGACCCAGTACTTC. Translating gives CASSRRTSGQETQYF.

This clonotype has a count of ten or more. The chain employs TRBV12-3 or TRBV12-4 and TRBJ2-5; possibly TRBD2 for D (6 bases). The CDR3 has 13 amino acids. Trimming left V 7 bases short and J 5 bases short, with 14 bases between. CDR3 DNA: TGTGCCAGCACCCGGGCCGGGGGTGAGACCCAGTACTTC. Translation gives CASTRAGGETQYF.

The sample holds many counts of this clonotype. The chain carries TRBV10-3 and TRBJ2-1, with D uncertain. Trimming took 1 base from V and 4 from J, leaving 5 bases between them. Germline V gene data show CDR1 as ENHRY and CDR2 as SYGVKD. The length of the CDR3 is 13 residues. The CDR3 nucleotides read TGTGCCATCAGTGAGTTGGGTTACAATGAGCAGTTCTTC. Amino acid sequence: CAISELGYNEQFF.

This chain links TRBV6-5 with TRBJ2-3; 10 bases are shared with TRBD2. The length of the CDR3 is 17 residues. From germline, CDR1 is MNHEY and CDR2 SVGAGI. V lost 0 bases and J lost 6; bases outside the gene matches: 9. The DNA of the CDR3 is TGTGCCAGCAGTTACTCGGGGCTAGCGGGGGCCAGGGATACGCAGTATTTT. This codes for CASSYSGLAGARDTQYF.